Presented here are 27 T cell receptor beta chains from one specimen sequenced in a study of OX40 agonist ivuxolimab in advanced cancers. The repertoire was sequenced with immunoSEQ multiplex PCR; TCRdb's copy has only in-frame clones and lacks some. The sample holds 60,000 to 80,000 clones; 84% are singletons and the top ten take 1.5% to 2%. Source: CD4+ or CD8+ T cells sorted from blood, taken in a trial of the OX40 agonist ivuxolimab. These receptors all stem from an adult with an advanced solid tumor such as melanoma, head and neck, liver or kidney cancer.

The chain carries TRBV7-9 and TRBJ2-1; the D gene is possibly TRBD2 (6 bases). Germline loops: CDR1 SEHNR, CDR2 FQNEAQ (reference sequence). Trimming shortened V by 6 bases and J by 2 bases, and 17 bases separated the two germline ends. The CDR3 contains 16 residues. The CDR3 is CASRSIAAITYNEQFF. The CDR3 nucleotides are TGTGCCAGCAGGTCTATAGCGGCAATAACCTACAATGAGCAGTTCTTC.

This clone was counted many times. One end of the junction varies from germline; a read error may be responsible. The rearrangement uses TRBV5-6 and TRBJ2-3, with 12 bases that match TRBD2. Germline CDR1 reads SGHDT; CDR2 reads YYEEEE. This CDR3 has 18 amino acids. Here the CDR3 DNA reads TGTGCCAGCAGCTTGTTTGGACAGACTAGCGGGAGCAAAGATACGCAGTATTTT. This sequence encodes CASSLFGQTSGSKDTQYF. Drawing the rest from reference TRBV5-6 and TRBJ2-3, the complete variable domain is DAGVTQSPTHLIKTRGQQVTLRCSPKSGHDTVSWYQQALGQGPQFIFQYYEEEERQRGNFPDRFSGHQFPNYSSELNVNALLLGDSALYLCASSLFGQTSGSKDTQYFGPGTRLTVL.

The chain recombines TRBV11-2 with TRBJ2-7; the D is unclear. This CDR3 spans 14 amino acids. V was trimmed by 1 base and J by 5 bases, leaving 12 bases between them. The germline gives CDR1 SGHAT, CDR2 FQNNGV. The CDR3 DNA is TGTGCCAGCAGCTTAGCCTCCCACCACCACGAGCAGTACTTC. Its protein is CASSLASHHHEQYF.

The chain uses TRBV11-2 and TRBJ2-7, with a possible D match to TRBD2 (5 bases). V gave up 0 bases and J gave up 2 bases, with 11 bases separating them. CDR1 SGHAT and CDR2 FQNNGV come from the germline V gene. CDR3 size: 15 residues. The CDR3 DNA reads TGTGCCAGCAGCTTAGACACGGGAAGGACCTACGAGCAGTACTTC. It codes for CASSLDTGRTYEQYF.

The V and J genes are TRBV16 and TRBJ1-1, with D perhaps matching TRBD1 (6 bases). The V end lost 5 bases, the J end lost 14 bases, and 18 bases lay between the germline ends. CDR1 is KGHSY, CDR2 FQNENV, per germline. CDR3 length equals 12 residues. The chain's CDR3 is CASSELRGGGFF. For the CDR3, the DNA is TGTGCCAGCAGCGAACTCCGCGGAGGGGGGTTCTTT.

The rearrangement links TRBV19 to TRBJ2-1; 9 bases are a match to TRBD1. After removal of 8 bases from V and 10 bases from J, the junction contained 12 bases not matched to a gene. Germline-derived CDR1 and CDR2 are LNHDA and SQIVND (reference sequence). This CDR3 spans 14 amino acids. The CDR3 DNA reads TGTGCCAGTGTGGGGGGGACAGGGTTCATCGAGCAGTTCTTC. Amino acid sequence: CASVGGTGFIEQFF.

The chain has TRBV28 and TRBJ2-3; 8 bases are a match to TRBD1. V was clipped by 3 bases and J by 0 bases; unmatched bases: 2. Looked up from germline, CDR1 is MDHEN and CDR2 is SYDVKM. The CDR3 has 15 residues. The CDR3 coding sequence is TGTGCCAGCAGTTTTGGGACAGGTAGCACAGATACGCAGTATTTT. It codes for CASSFGTGSTDTQYF.

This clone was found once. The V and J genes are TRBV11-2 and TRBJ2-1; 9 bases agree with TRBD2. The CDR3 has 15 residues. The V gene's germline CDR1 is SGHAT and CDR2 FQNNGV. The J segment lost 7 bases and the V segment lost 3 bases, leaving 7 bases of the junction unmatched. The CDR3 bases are TGTGCCAGCAGCTTGGCAGGGCTAGCGGGGAATGAGCAGTTCTTC. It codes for CASSLAGLAGNEQFF.

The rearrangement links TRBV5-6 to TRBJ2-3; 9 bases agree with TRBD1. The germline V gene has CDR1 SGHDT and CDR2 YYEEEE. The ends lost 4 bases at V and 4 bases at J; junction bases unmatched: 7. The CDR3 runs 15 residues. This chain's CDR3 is CASSAPGQGPDTQYF. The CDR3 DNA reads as TGTGCCAGCAGCGCCCCGGGACAGGGCCCAGATACGCAGTATTTT.

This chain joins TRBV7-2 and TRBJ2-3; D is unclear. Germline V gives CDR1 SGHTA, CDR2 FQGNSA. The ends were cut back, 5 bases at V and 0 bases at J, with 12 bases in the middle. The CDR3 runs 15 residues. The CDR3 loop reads CASSLSLISTDTQYF. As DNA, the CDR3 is TGTGCCAGCAGCCTATCTCTCATCAGCACAGATACGCAGTATTTT.

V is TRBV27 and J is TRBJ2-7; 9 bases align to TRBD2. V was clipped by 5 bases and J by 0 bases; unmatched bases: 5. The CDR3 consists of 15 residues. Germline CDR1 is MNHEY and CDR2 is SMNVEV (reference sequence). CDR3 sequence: CASSPLAGLSYEQYF. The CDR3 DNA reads TGTGCCAGCAGTCCACTAGCGGGCCTCTCCTACGAGCAGTACTTC.

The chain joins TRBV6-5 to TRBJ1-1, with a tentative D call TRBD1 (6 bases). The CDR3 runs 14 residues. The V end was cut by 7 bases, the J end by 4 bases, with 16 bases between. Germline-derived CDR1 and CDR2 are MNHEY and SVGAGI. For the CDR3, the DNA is TGTGCCAGCACCAACGGGGTAGGGGGCACTGAAGCTTTCTTT. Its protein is CASTNGVGGTEAFF.

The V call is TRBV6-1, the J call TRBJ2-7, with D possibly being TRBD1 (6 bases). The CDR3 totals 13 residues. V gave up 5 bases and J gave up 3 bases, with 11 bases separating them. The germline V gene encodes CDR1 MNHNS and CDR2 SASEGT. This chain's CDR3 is CASSTRQDYEQYF. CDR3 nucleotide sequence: TGTGCCAGCAGTACCCGACAGGACTACGAGCAGTACTTC.

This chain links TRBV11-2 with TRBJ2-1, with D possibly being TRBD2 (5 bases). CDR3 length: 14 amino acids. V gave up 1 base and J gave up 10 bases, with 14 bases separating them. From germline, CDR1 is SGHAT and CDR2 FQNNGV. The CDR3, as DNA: TGTGCCAGCAGCTTAGGGTTAGCGAATAGGGAGCAGTTCTTC. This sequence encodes CASSLGLANREQFF.

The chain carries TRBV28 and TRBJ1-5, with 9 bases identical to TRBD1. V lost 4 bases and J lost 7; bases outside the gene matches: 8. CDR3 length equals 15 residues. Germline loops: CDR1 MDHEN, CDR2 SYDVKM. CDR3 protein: CASSSWGQGTQPQHF. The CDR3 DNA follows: TGTGCCAGCAGTTCTTGGGGACAGGGTACCCAGCCCCAGCATTTT.

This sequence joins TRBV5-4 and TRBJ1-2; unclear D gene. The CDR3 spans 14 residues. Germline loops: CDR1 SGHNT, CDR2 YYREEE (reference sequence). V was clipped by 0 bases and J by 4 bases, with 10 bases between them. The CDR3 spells CASSLGGNPYGYTF. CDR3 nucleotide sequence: TGTGCCAGCAGCTTGGGGGGAAACCCCTATGGCTACACCTTC.

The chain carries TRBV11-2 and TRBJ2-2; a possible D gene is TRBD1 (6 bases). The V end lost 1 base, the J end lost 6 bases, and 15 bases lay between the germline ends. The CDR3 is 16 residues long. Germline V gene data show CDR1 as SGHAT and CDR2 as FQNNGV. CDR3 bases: TGTGCCAGCAGCTTAGCTCGAACAGGGCGGGCCGGGGAGCTGTTTTTT. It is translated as CASSLARTGRAGELFF.

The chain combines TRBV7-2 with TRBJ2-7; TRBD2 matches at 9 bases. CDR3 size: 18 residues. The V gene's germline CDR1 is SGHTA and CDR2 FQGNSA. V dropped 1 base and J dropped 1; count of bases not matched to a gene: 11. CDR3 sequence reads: CASSLVTGEAGGSYEQYF. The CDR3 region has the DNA TGTGCCAGCAGCTTAGTAACCGGGGAAGCGGGAGGTTCCTACGAGCAGTACTTC. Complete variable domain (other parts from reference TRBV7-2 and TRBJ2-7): GAGVSQSPSNKVTEKGKDVELRCDPISGHTALYWYRQSLGQGLEFLIYFQGNSAPDKSGLPSDRFSAERTGGSVSTLTIQRTQQEDSAVYLCASSLVTGEAGGSYEQYFGPGTRLTVT.

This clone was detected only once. Written as DNA, the CDR3 is TGTGCCAGCAGTTTAGATCTCCGGGGGTACACCGGGGAGCTGTTTTTT. Translating it yields CASSLDLRGYTGELFF. The chain joins TRBV27 to TRBJ2-2, with D maybe TRBD2 (6 bases). The CDR3 covers 16 residues. Germline V gene lookup returns CDR1 MNHEY and CDR2 SMNVEV (reference sequence). Trimming removed 2 bases at V and 3 bases at J, with 13 bases between.

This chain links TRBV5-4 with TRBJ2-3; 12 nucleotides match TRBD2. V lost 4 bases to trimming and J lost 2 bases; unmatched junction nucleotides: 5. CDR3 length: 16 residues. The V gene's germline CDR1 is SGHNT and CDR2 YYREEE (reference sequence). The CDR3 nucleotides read TGTGCCAGCAGCGGGGGACTAGCGGGCTCCACAGATACGCAGTATTTT. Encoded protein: CASSGGLAGSTDTQYF.

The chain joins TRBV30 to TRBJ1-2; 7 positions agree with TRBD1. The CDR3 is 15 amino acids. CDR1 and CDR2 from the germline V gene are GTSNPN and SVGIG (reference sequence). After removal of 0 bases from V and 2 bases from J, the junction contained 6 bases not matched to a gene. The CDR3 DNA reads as TGTGCCTGGAGTGTAGGTTTACAGGGGAACTATGGCTACACCTTC. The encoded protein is CAWSVGLQGNYGYTF.

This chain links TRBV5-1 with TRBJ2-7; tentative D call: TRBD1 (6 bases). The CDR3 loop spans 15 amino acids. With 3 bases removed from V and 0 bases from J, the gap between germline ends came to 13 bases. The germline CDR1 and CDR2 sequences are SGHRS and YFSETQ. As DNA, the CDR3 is TGCGCCAGCAGCTGGGGGCCCCCGGTCTCCTACGAGCAGTACTTC. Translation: CASSWGPPVSYEQYF.

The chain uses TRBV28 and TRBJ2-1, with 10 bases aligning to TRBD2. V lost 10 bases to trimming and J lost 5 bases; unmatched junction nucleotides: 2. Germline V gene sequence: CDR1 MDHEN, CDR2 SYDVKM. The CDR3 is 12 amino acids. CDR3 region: CAILAGHNEQFF. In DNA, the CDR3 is TGTGCCATACTAGCGGGACACAATGAGCAGTTCTTC. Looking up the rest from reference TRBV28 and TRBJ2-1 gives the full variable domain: DVKVTQSSRYLVKRTGEKVFLECVQDMDHENMFWYRQDPGLGLRLIYFSYDVKMKEKGDIPEGYSVSREKKERFSLILESASTNQTSMYLCAILAGHNEQFFGPGTRLTVL.

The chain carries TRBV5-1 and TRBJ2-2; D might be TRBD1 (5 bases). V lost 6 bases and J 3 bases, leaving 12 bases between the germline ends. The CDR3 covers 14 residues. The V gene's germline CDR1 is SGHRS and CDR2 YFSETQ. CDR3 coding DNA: TGCGCCAGCACCCAGGGTCTATACACCGGGGAGCTGTTTTTT. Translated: CASTQGLYTGELFF.

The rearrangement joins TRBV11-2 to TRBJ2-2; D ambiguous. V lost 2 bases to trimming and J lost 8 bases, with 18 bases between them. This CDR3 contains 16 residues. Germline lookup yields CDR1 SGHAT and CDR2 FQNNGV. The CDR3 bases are TGTGCCAGCAGCTTACCCGTTAACCCGGCCGGAGGGGAGCTGTTTTTT. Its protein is CASSLPVNPAGGELFF. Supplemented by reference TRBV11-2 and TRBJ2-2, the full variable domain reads EAGVAQSPRYKIIEKRQSVAFWCNPISGHATLYWYQQILGQGPKLLIQFQNNGVVDDSQLPKDRFSAERLKGVDSTLKIQPAKLEDSAVYLCASSLPVNPAGGELFFGEGSRLTVL.

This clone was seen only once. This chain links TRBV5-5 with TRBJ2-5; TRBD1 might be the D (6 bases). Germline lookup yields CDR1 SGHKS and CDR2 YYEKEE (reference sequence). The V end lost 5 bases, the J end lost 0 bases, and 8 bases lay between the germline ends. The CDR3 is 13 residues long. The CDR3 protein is CASSRGNQETQYF. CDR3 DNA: TGTGCCAGCAGTAGGGGGAACCAAGAGACCCAGTACTTC.

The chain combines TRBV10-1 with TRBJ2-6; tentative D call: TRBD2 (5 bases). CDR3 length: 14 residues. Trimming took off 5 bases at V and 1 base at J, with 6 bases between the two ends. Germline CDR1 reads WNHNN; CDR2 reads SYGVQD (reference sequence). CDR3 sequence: CASSSGSGANVLTF. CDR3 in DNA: TGCGCCAGCAGTTCGGGATCTGGGGCCAACGTCCTGACTTTC.